Following are 28 T cell receptor beta chains from one sample sequenced in a study of shared clonotypes between healthy human individuals. Sequencing was performed with immunoSEQ multiplex PCR; in TCRdb, only in-frame clones are kept and a portion is missing. Of some 2,500,000 clones in the sample, more than 85% were seen once. Sequenced: naive CD4+ T cells from PBMCs. The subset is: CD45RA+ positively selected. All receptors derive from a man between 18 and 35 years old in good health. Some clones in this sample may be carry-over from other donors' samples.

This chain joins TRBV10-3 and TRBJ2-5; no clear D. V was pared by 2 bases and J by 3 bases, with 4 bases between. Germline V lookup: CDR1 ENHRY, CDR2 SYGVKD. The CDR3 length is 12 residues. The CDR3 DNA reads TGTGCCATCAGTGAGCCAAAAGAGACCCAGTACTTC. Its translation is CAISEPKETQYF.

On this clone itself: The same CDR3 is also encoded by other DNA sequences in this sample. V and J are TRBV5-1 and TRBJ2-1; D might be TRBD1 (6 bases). The V end was cut by 0 bases, the J end by 4 bases, with 8 bases between. Germline V gene sequence: CDR1 SGHRS, CDR2 YFSETQ. The CDR3 length is 14 residues. CDR3 DNA sequence: TGCGCCAGCAGCTTGGATACAGGGTACAATGAGCAGTTCTTC. Its protein is CASSLDTGYNEQFF.

V is TRBV7-2 and J is TRBJ2-7, with TRBD2 identical over 13 bases. The V gene end was trimmed by 5 bases and the J gene end by 3 bases; junction bases not matched to a gene: 7. CDR1 and CDR2 (germline): SGHTA, FQGNSA. The CDR3 is 16 residues long. The CDR3 DNA sequence: TGTGCCAGCAGCACTGGGACTAGCGGGATCTTCTACGAGCAGTACTTC. Translation gives CASSTGTSGIFYEQYF.

This chain joins TRBV7-9 and TRBJ2-7; 7 bases fit TRBD1. The J segment lost 1 base and the V segment lost 5 bases, leaving 20 bases of the junction unmatched. The germline gives CDR1 SEHNR, CDR2 FQNEAQ (reference sequence). This CDR3 comprises 19 residues. The CDR3 loop is CASSHTQGPLSPRSYEQYF. DNA for the CDR3: TGTGCCAGCAGCCATACACAGGGGCCCCTTTCTCCACGTTCCTACGAGCAGTACTTC.

V gene TRBV5-1 combines with J gene TRBJ1-4; 8 nucleotides line up with TRBD1. The CDR3 spans 16 residues. V gave up 4 bases and J gave up 0 bases; unmatched junction bases: 5. Germline-derived CDR1 and CDR2 are SGHRS and YFSETQ. CDR3 coding DNA: TGCGCCAGCAGCCTCCTGACAGGGGCAACTAATGAAAAACTGTTTTTT. It yields the protein CASSLLTGATNEKLFF.

This chain joins TRBV6-4 and TRBJ2-3, with D unclear. CDR1 and CDR2 from the germline V gene are MRHNA and SNTAGT. This CDR3 is built from 16 residues. V lost 1 base and J lost 0, with 11 bases in between. The CDR3 sequence is CASSDWLTTSTDTQYF. The CDR3 nucleotides read TGTGCCAGCAGTGACTGGCTAACGACTAGCACAGATACGCAGTATTTT.

The rearrangement joins TRBV27 to TRBJ2-5, with 9 bases fitting TRBD2. The CDR3 runs 15 residues. CDR1 and CDR2 from the germline V gene are MNHEY and SMNVEV (reference sequence). J gave up 5 bases and V 7 bases, and 11 bases lay outside the gene matches. Here the CDR3 DNA reads TGTGCCAGCACGAAAGCGGGAGGAGTAGTGGAGACCCAGTACTTC. Translating gives CASTKAGGVVETQYF.

The chain has TRBV5-4 and TRBJ2-3, with D possibly matching TRBD2 (6 bases). Germline V gives CDR1 SGHNT, CDR2 YYREEE (reference sequence). The germline V and J ends were trimmed by 0 bases and 1 base, with 9 bases remaining between them. The CDR3 has 15 residues. The CDR3 coding sequence is TGTGCCAGCAGCTTGGGGCGGGACCGCACAGATACGCAGTATTTT. Residues: CASSLGRDRTDTQYF.

The chain carries TRBV9 and TRBJ2-5; tentatively, D is TRBD2 (6 bases). There are 17 residues in the CDR3. V dropped 4 bases and J dropped 5 bases, with 24 bases sitting between them. CDR1 is SGDLS, CDR2 YYNGEE, per germline. The chain's CDR3 is CASSPPGGRGSGETQYF. The CDR3 bases are TGTGCCAGCAGCCCCCCCGGAGGGCGGGGATCCGGGGAGACCCAGTACTTC.

This chain links TRBV9 with TRBJ2-2; tentatively, D is TRBD1 (7 bases). V gave up 4 bases and J gave up 6 bases, with 19 bases separating them. Per germline, CDR1 SGDLS and CDR2 YYNGEE. This CDR3 is 16 amino acids long. CDR3 bases: TGTGCCAGCAGCCCTAGGGGGGACAGAAACGCCGGGGAGCTGTTTTTT. Translation: CASSPRGDRNAGELFF.

The V call is TRBV7-2, the J call TRBJ2-2, with D possibly being TRBD2 (6 bases). V was pared by 1 base and J by 8 bases, with 14 bases between. Looked up from germline, CDR1 is SGHTA and CDR2 is FQGNSA. CDR3 length: 15 amino acids. The CDR3 DNA reads TGTGCCAGCAGCTTAGTCGAAGCGGGTCGAGGGGAGCTGTTTTTT. This gives the protein CASSLVEAGRGELFF.

The chain uses TRBV18 and TRBJ2-3; no definite D call. Germline CDR1 KGHSH, CDR2 LQKENI. The CDR3 totals 13 residues. Trimming pared 0 bases from V and 5 bases from J, leaving 6 bases between. The CDR3 loop reads CASSPPELDTQYF. DNA of the CDR3: TGTGCCAGCTCACCACCTGAGTTAGATACGCAGTATTTT.

Notes on this clone: This may be a read error: a much more frequent sequence differs by one nucleotide. The same CDR3 can be traced to other DNA sequences in this sample. The chain employs TRBV18 and TRBJ2-5; D is uncertain. Deletions cut 2 bases from V and 5 bases from J, with 3 bases between. CDR1 and CDR2 (germline): KGHSH, LQKENI. The length of the CDR3 is 11 residues. CDR3 sequence: CASSPDETQYF. In DNA form, the CDR3 reads TGTGCCAGCTCACCAGACGAGACCCAGTACTTC.

The rearrangement joins TRBV7-2 to TRBJ1-1, with no clear D. Germline V gene data show CDR1 as SGHTA and CDR2 as FQGNSA. Trimming left V 2 bases short and J 1 base short, with 11 bases between. The CDR3 extends over 15 amino acids. CDR3 sequence: CASSLYSPENTEAFF. The DNA for the CDR3 is TGTGCCAGCAGCTTATACAGTCCTGAGAACACTGAAGCTTTCTTT.

This chain joins TRBV14 and TRBJ2-7; 7 bases agree with TRBD1. The CDR3 contains 15 residues. Unmatched junction bases numbered 7, after V lost 1 base and J lost 4 bases. CDR1 is SGHDN, CDR2 FVKESK, per germline. As DNA, the CDR3 is TGTGCCAGCAGCCAAGTTCGTGACAGGGCTTACGAGCAGTACTTC. Translated, it gives CASSQVRDRAYEQYF.

The V gene is TRBV5-1, the J gene TRBJ2-3, with TRBD2 matching over 10 bases. Germline CDR1 reads SGHRS; CDR2 reads YFSETQ. This CDR3 region has 16 residues. V was clipped by 1 base and J by 2 bases; unmatched bases: 4. The CDR3 nucleotides read TGCGCCAGCAGCTTGTCGCTAGCGGGGGTCACAGATACGCAGTATTTT. Translated: CASSLSLAGVTDTQYF.

This chain joins TRBV7-2 and TRBJ1-1; D gene uncertain. There are 15 residues in the CDR3. Germline V gives CDR1 SGHTA, CDR2 FQGNSA. Trimming took off 1 base at V and 0 bases at J, with 9 bases between the two ends. The CDR3 DNA is TGTGCCAGCAGCTTAGGAGTACCATTGAACACTGAAGCTTTCTTT. This encodes CASSLGVPLNTEAFF.

The chain employs TRBV6-6 and TRBJ2-7, with D perhaps TRBD1 or TRBD2 (5 bases each). The ends were cut back, 10 bases at V and 6 bases at J, with 19 bases in the middle. The germline V gene encodes CDR1 MNHNY and CDR2 SVGAGI (reference sequence). There are 13 residues in the CDR3. CDR3 coding DNA: TGTGCCACCCATTGGGCGGGCCAGGGCGAGCAGTACTTC. Protein: CATHWAGQGEQYF.

This chain joins TRBV29-1 and TRBJ2-3, with TRBD2 as a possible D gene (6 bases). The CDR3 runs 14 residues. Per the germline V gene, CDR1 is SQVTM and CDR2 is ANQGSEA. Trimming took 6 bases from V and 11 from J, leaving 24 bases between them. The CDR3 region is CSVEGTAMGVGQYF. The CDR3 DNA is TGCAGCGTGGAGGGGACGGCAATGGGGGTCGGGCAGTATTTT.

The V and J genes are TRBV29-1 and TRBJ2-7; TRBD2 is a possible D gene (5 bases). Germline values: CDR1 SQVTM, CDR2 ANQGSEA. The CDR3 sequence is 13 residues long. Trimming pared 4 bases from V and 1 base from J, leaving 11 bases between. The CDR3 is CSVARDISYEQYF. The CDR3 coding sequence is TGCAGCGTTGCACGGGATATTTCCTACGAGCAGTACTTC.

This clone was detected only once. V is TRBV5-5 and J is TRBJ2-1; D unresolved. The CDR3 extends over 12 amino acids. CDR1 and CDR2 from the germline V gene are SGHKS and YYEKEE (reference sequence). V gave up 5 bases and J gave up 6 bases, with 9 bases separating them. The CDR3 region is CASSISRNEQFF. For the CDR3, the DNA is TGTGCCAGCAGTATCTCGCGCAATGAGCAGTTCTTC.

The count of this clone is one. The chain combines TRBV4-3 with TRBJ2-1; 13 bases map to TRBD2. Germline CDR1 LGHNA, CDR2 YSLEER. CDR3 size: 17 residues. The junction had 6 bases not matched to a gene; V was cut back by 0 bases and J by 7 bases. CDR3 sequence (DNA): TGCGCCAGCAGCCAAGATCGGACTAGCGGGAGATGGAATGAGCAGTTCTTC. Its protein is CASSQDRTSGRWNEQFF.

J is TRBJ2-7 and V is TRBV27; 11 positions agree with TRBD2. The length of the CDR3 is 16 residues. With V trimmed by 6 bases and J by 3 bases, 10 bases remained unmatched. The germline V gene encodes CDR1 MNHEY and CDR2 SMNVEV (reference sequence). CDR3 sequence reads: CASSRVLAGGYYEQYF. DNA for the CDR3: TGTGCCAGCAGCCGCGTCCTAGCGGGAGGCTACTACGAGCAGTACTTC.

This clone was seen a single time. This rearrangement joins TRBV27 to TRBJ2-5; 10 bases line up with TRBD1. This CDR3 has 15 amino acids. Per germline, CDR1 MNHEY and CDR2 SMNVEV (reference sequence). The J segment lost 14 bases and the V segment lost 5 bases, leaving 17 bases of the junction unmatched. The CDR3, as DNA: TGTGCCAGCAGTGCCGCCGGGACAGGGGCCCCTGTTTCTTACTTC. Protein: CASSAAGTGAPVSYF.

The rearrangement links TRBV2 to TRBJ2-5, with D possibly matching TRBD1 (5 bases). Trimming removed 0 bases at V and 7 bases at J, with 15 bases between. Germline-derived CDR1 and CDR2 are SNHLY and FYNNEI. This CDR3 is 15 amino acids long. This chain's CDR3 is CASSEAKGRSRTQYF. For the CDR3, the DNA is TGTGCCAGCAGTGAAGCAAAGGGGCGCTCAAGGACCCAGTACTTC.

The chain combines TRBV14 with TRBJ2-3; 7 positions agree with TRBD2. The CDR3 totals 16 residues. Germline V gives CDR1 SGHDN, CDR2 FVKESK. V shed 5 bases and J 1 base; nucleotides not matched to a gene: 9. DNA for the CDR3: TGTGCCAGCAGCAATGGGCGGGAGACGGGCACAGATACGCAGTATTTT. Protein: CASSNGRETGTDTQYF. Full variable domain (remainder filled in from reference TRBV14 and TRBJ2-3): EAGVTQFPSHSVIEKGQTVTLRCDPISGHDNLYWYRRVMGKEIKFLLHFVKESKQDESGMPNNRFLAERTGGTYSTLKVQPAELEDSGVYFCASSNGRETGTDTQYFGPGTRLTVL.

The chain uses TRBV4-3 and TRBJ1-2, with 8 bases that match TRBD1. CDR3 length equals 15 residues. CDR1 is LGHNA, CDR2 YSLEER, per germline. The V gene end was trimmed by 2 bases and the J gene end by 4 bases; junction bases not matched to a gene: 6. The CDR3: CASSQHRDRIYGYTF. CDR3 in DNA: TGCGCCAGCAGCCAACACCGGGACAGGATCTATGGCTACACCTTC.

The chain links TRBV28 to TRBJ2-7; 7 bases agree with TRBD1. The length of the CDR3 is 15 residues. V gave up 5 bases and J gave up 2 bases; unmatched junction bases: 9. Germline CDR1 reads MDHEN; CDR2 reads SYDVKM. CDR3 region: CASSAGQVGTYEQYF. CDR3 DNA sequence: TGTGCCAGCAGTGCCGGACAGGTGGGAACCTACGAGCAGTACTTC. The full variable domain, its missing parts supplied by reference TRBV28 and TRBJ2-7, is DVKVTQSSRYLVKRTGEKVFLECVQDMDHENMFWYRQDPGLGLRLIYFSYDVKMKEKGDIPEGYSVSREKKERFSLILESASTNQTSMYLCASSAGQVGTYEQYFGPGTRLTVT.